Described below is a single TCR beta chain sequence and its context. Its antigen is unknown. Average productive template count per sample was approximately 40,000. Assay: immunoSEQ multiplex PCR; the TCRdb copy retains only in-frame clones and omits some. The sample consists of approximately 45,000 clones, approximately 78% of them appearing once. This record belongs to a study of STAT3 mutations in large granular lymphocyte leukemia. Across the study: Roughly half the longitudinally sequenced T-LGLL patients had canonical STAT3 mutations. Study-level findings and limits: Every T-LGLL patient had at least one immunodominant TCRbeta clonotype. Variable sampling intervals and differing treatment regimens complicated linking therapy response to TCR clonal burden changes.

Trimming stripped 0 bases from V and 5 bases from J, with 8 bases between. Germline V gives CDR1 SGHTS, CDR2 YDEGEE. The CDR3 extends over 13 amino acids. The source of this sequence is a human donor with T large granular lymphocyte leukemia. Some clones in this sample may be carry-over from other donors' samples. Input material: PBMCs. The rearrangement joins TRBV5-8 to TRBJ1-2; D gene ambiguous. CDR3 nucleotides: TGTGCCAGCAGCTTGGGGACGGAGTATGGCTACACCTTC. It codes for CASSLGTEYGYTF.